This entry describes one TCR beta chain. What it binds is not known. The treatment here: roughly 19 received Ad26.COV2.S at low or high dose, single or two shots; five or six received placebo; per-sample allocation not given. Sampling was done on day 63 after the first vaccine or placebo injection. The entry originates in a study of Ad26.COV2.S vaccination and SARS-CoV-2 variants. Study as a whole: In the COV1001 trial, the donor was in the Ad26.COV2.S arm. Findings and caveats of the study: Vaccine and placebo recipients had similar non-spike TCR breadth.

V was trimmed by 0 bases and J by 4 bases, leaving 9 bases between them. Germline loops: CDR1 LNHNV, CDR2 YYDKDF (reference sequence). The CDR3 runs 14 residues. Repertoires were generated with immunoSEQ multiplex PCR, while TCRdb's copy carries only in-frame clones and drops some. In the table there are 350,000 to 450,000 clones, roughly 91% of which are singletons. The specimen comprised peripheral blood, sampled in a trial of Ad26.COV2.S vaccine versus placebo. This chain connects TRBV15 to TRBJ1-2; weak D call: TRBD1 (5 bases). The receptor was derived from a person aged 18 to 59 who received the Ad26.COV2.S COVID-19 vaccine or a placebo. CDR3 DNA sequence: TGTGCCACCAGCAGAGACGGGGCAGCCTATGGCTACACCTTC. Translation gives CATSRDGAAYGYTF.